The clone carrying this T cell receptor beta chain has just a few counts. MiXCR was run by TCRdb on the 5' RACE reads, yielding one entry per CDR3 protein. The sample includes 270,000 or so distinct CDR3 sequences, about 9% of them seen just once. The sample belongs to a study of identical twins. The V segment lost 5 bases and the J segment 3 bases; nucleotides outside the gene matches: 6. CDR3 size: 16 residues. Germline values: CDR1 MNHNS, CDR2 SASEGT. This sample also appeared in a second study, on yellow fever vaccine responses in identical twins.

The sequence was obtained from a young woman in good health. The sample was CD8+ T cells sorted from blood. V gene TRBV6-1 combines with J gene TRBJ2-1; TRBD2 agrees at 11 bases. The CDR3 here is CASSTTSGENYNEQFF. CDR3 nucleotide sequence: TGTGCCAGCAGTACGACTAGCGGGGAAAACTACAATGAGCAGTTCTTC.